The entry that follows covers one TCR beta chain sequence. The source of the sample is a study of blood T cell repertoires in COVID-19. On the study more broadly: Acute and convalescent COVID-19 samples came from the United States, Italy and Spain.

Original processing methods: Amplified reference gene primers provided the basis for estimating nucleated cell counts. Sequencing was performed with immunoSEQ multiplex PCR; in TCRdb, only in-frame clones are kept and a portion is missing. V and J calls and clone size follow that table, whereas D and trimming were derived from the DNA. The sample shows about 110,000 clones, roughly 79% of them seen only once. The CDR3 extends over 14 amino acids. V was shortened by 6 bases and J by 4 bases, with 18 bases between the two germline ends. Germline values: CDR1 SQVTM, CDR2 ANQGSEA. The TCR was taken from a woman aged 70-85 years with acute or convalescent COVID-19. The sequenced material came from peripheral blood. The rearrangement joins TRBV29-1 to TRBJ1-2, with D perhaps matching TRBD1 (5 bases). CDR3 sequence reads: CSVHPPDSTYGYTF. CDR3 nucleotides: TGCAGCGTCCACCCCCCTGACAGCACCTATGGCTACACCTTC.